The 23 T cell receptor beta chains listed next were all sequenced from one sample in a study of spatial heterogeneity in lung cancer. The sample's time point: blood at routine non-recurrence follow-up after resection. TCRdb called the 5' RACE reads again in MiXCR, with one record for every CDR3 protein. The sample consists of around 25,000 distinct CDR3 sequences, 5% to 6% of them appearing once. The sample was PBMCs, taken at follow-up. These receptors came from a female donor with early-stage non-small cell lung cancer.

This clonotype was observed many times. This chain uses TRBV5-4 with TRBJ2-1; TRBD1 is a possible D gene (6 bases). The germline CDR1 and CDR2 sequences are SGHNT and YYREEE (reference sequence). CDR3 length: 15 residues. V was cut by 4 bases and J by 6 bases, with 17 bases left in between. The CDR3: CASSRYMAGANEQFF. CDR3 nucleotides: TGTGCCAGCAGCCGGTACATGGCAGGGGCCAATGAGCAGTTCTTC.

This clonotype came up many times. The rearrangement uses TRBV12-3 or TRBV12-4 and TRBJ1-1, with D possibly matching TRBD1 (5 bases). V lost 3 bases and J lost 3, with 8 bases in between. CDR3 size: 13 residues. The CDR3 spells CASSFREDTEAFF. CDR3 DNA sequence: TGTGCCAGCAGTTTCAGGGAGGACACTGAAGCTTTCTTT.

This clonotype appeared many times. This sequence joins TRBV20-1 and TRBJ2-7; TRBD2 matches at 10 bases. This CDR3 spans 14 amino acids. J gave up 4 bases and V 3 bases, and 6 bases lay outside the gene matches. In germline, CDR1 is DFQATT, CDR2 SNEGSKA (reference sequence). CDR3 loop: CSARSTSGLYEQYF. CDR3 DNA sequence: TGCAGTGCTAGGTCGACTAGCGGGTTGTACGAGCAGTACTTC.

This clonotype was recorded at least ten times. V and J are TRBV13 and TRBJ2-4, with TRBD1 as a possible D gene (6 bases). The germline V gene encodes CDR1 PRHDT and CDR2 FYEKMQ (reference sequence). The CDR3 contains 19 residues. Trimming pared 5 bases from V and 0 bases from J, leaving 23 bases between. The CDR3 region is CASSRFRDNADLAKNIQYF. The CDR3 nucleotides are TGTGCCAGCAGCCGATTTAGGGACAACGCCGATCTAGCCAAAAACATTCAGTACTTC.

The chain employs TRBV7-2 and TRBJ2-3; TRBD2 is a possible D gene (7 bases). Trimming removed 2 bases at V and 5 bases at J, with 11 bases between. CDR3 length equals 14 residues. Germline values: CDR1 SGHTA, CDR2 FQGNSA. CDR3 residues: CASSLQGREDTQYF. The CDR3, as DNA: TGTGCCAGCAGCTTACAGGGGAGGGAAGATACGCAGTATTTT.

This clonotype was picked up many times. The chain couples TRBV19 to TRBJ1-2; D might be TRBD1 (5 bases). The CDR3 covers 15 residues. The V gene lost 6 bases and the J gene lost 2 bases, with 16 bases spanning the gap. Germline CDR1 reads LNHDA; CDR2 reads SQIVND (reference sequence). The CDR3 here is CASRNTRAPNYGYTF. The CDR3 coding sequence is TGTGCCAGTAGAAATACCAGGGCCCCCAACTATGGCTACACCTTC.

This clonotype was seen repeatedly, ten times or more. This chain connects TRBV5-5 to TRBJ2-7; the match to TRBD1 covers 9 bases. Germline assignment: CDR1 SGHKS and CDR2 YYEKEE (reference sequence). The CDR3 totals 15 residues. V shed 4 bases and J 3 bases; nucleotides not matched to a gene: 8. The CDR3 protein is CASSPDRGPHYEQYF. The CDR3 bases are TGTGCCAGCAGCCCGGACAGGGGTCCCCACTACGAGCAGTACTTC.

This clonotype was picked up many times. The chain has TRBV5-4 and TRBJ1-1; D call uncertain. The V end was cut by 7 bases, the J end by 12 bases, with 16 bases between. The CDR3 covers 11 residues. CDR1 is SGHNT and CDR2 is YYREEE in the germline V gene (reference sequence). CDR3 residues: CASGDTTKPFF. The DNA of the CDR3 is TGTGCCAGCGGCGACACGACGAAACCTTTCTTT.

In its sample, this clonotype was seen many times. This chain uses TRBV12-3 or TRBV12-4 with TRBJ2-3; 8 bases agree with TRBD1. The CDR3 runs 14 residues. After removal of 6 bases from V and 2 bases from J, the junction contained 4 bases not matched to a gene. The CDR3 region has the DNA TGTGCCAGCAGCGACAGGGGCCCCACAGATACGCAGTATTTT. Translating gives CASSDRGPTDTQYF.

The genes are TRBV7-8 and TRBJ2-2; perhaps TRBD2 as D (6 bases). Germline-derived CDR1 and CDR2 are SGHVS and FQNEAQ. CDR3 length: 16 amino acids. The V gene lost 2 bases and the J gene lost 2 bases, with 12 bases spanning the gap. This chain's CDR3 is CASSLFNSGNTGELFF. The CDR3 nucleotides read TGTGCCAGCAGCTTATTCAATAGCGGTAACACCGGGGAGCTGTTTTTT.

This clonotype is deemed medium-sized (0.01 to 0.1%). The chain employs TRBV5-1 and TRBJ2-1; perhaps TRBD2 as D (5 bases). The germline gives CDR1 SGHRS, CDR2 YFSETQ. The V gene lost 1 base and the J gene lost 8 bases, with 7 bases spanning the gap. CDR3 length: 12 amino acids. Written as DNA, the CDR3 is TGCGCCAGCAGCTTGAGGCGGGATGAGCAGTTCTTC. It is translated as CASSLRRDEQFF.

This clonotype has more than one count but fewer than ten. V and J are TRBV5-1 and TRBJ2-7, with TRBD1 matching over 9 bases. This CDR3 is built from 14 residues. Germline V CDR1 and CDR2: SGHRS, YFSETQ. V lost 2 bases to trimming and J lost 5 bases; unmatched junction nucleotides: 5. The DNA of the CDR3 is TGCGCCAGCAGCTTAAGGACAGGGGCGGACGAGCAGTACTTC. It yields the protein CASSLRTGADEQYF. The full variable domain, rest sourced from reference TRBV5-1 and TRBJ2-7, is KAGVTQTPRYLIKTRGQQVTLSCSPISGHRSVSWYQQTPGQGLQFLFEYFSETQRNKGNFPGRFSGRQFSNSRSEMNVSTLELGDSALYLCASSLRTGADEQYFGPGTRLTVT.

This clonotype was found many times. The chain combines TRBV4-3 with TRBJ1-5; TRBD1 is a possible D gene (5 bases). The ends were cut back, 6 bases at V and 6 bases at J, with 15 bases in the middle. The CDR3 runs to 14 residues. Germline assignment: CDR1 LGHNA and CDR2 YSLEER. The CDR3: CASSQNGGRQPQHF. The CDR3 DNA reads TGCGCCAGCAGTCAAAACGGGGGACGTCAGCCCCAGCATTTT.

The sample holds a few counts of this clonotype. The rearrangement links TRBV5-1 to TRBJ2-2; D not resolved. The CDR3 sequence is 17 residues long. Trimming took off 0 bases at V and 0 bases at J, with 12 bases between the two ends. The germline CDR1 and CDR2 sequences are SGHRS and YFSETQ. The CDR3 region is CASSLGSGNSNTGELFF. The CDR3 nucleotides are TGCGCCAGCAGCTTGGGGTCCGGAAATTCGAACACCGGGGAGCTGTTTTTT.

Many counts were recorded for this clonotype. The DNA for the CDR3 is TGTGCCAGCAGCCAAGATGGGTCCGGGAGGGAAGCTTTCTTT. This codes for CASSQDGSGREAFF. This chain links TRBV3-1 with TRBJ1-1; D gene ambiguous. Trimming took 0 bases from V and 8 from J, leaving 13 bases between them. The CDR3 consists of 14 residues. Germline values: CDR1 LGHDT, CDR2 YNNKEL (reference sequence).

This clonotype was seen ten or more times. The chain has TRBV30 and TRBJ2-3; the match to TRBD2 covers 13 bases. Looked up from germline, CDR1 is GTSNPN and CDR2 is SVGIG (reference sequence). This CDR3 has 14 residues. V lost 3 bases and J lost 6; bases outside the gene matches: 3. This CDR3 reads CAWRLAGGKDTQYF. The CDR3 DNA follows: TGTGCCTGGAGACTAGCGGGAGGGAAGGATACGCAGTATTTT.

The chain recombines TRBV19 with TRBJ1-1; D gene uncertain. The germline gives CDR1 LNHDA, CDR2 SQIVND (reference sequence). The CDR3 length is 17 residues. The germline V and J ends were trimmed by 0 bases and 3 bases, with 17 bases remaining between them. The CDR3 protein is CASSIDLNRGSDTEAFF. For the CDR3, the DNA is TGTGCCAGTAGTATAGACCTTAACAGAGGAAGCGACACTGAAGCTTTCTTT. Full variable domain (remainder filled in from reference TRBV19 and TRBJ1-1): DGGITQSPKYLFRKEGQNVTLSCEQNLNHDAMYWYRQDPGQGLRLIYYSQIVNDFQKGDIAEGYSVSREKKESFPLTVTSAQKNPTAFYLCASSIDLNRGSDTEAFFGQGTRLTVV.

This clonotype was seen repeatedly, ten times or more. The V call is TRBV7-2, the J call TRBJ2-1; D gene uncertain. The germline V and J ends were trimmed by 3 bases and 6 bases, with 9 bases remaining between them. Germline CDR1 is SGHTA and CDR2 is FQGNSA. The length of the CDR3 is 13 residues. The CDR3 DNA follows: TGTGCCAGCAGCTTCAGCGACCGCAATGAGCAGTTCTTC. Amino acids: CASSFSDRNEQFF.

This clonotype came up many times. V usage is TRBV28 and J usage is TRBJ2-3; the D gene is possibly TRBD2 (5 bases). This CDR3 comprises 13 residues. The germline V gene has CDR1 MDHEN and CDR2 SYDVKM. Between the trimmed V and J ends, which lost 4 bases and 4 bases, there was a span of 9 bases. This CDR3 is CASSSGNADTQYF. In DNA, the CDR3 is TGTGCCAGCAGTTCGGGGAACGCAGATACGCAGTATTTT.

This clonotype was counted at least ten times. V and J are TRBV20-1 and TRBJ2-4; maybe TRBD1 (5 bases). Deletions cut 0 bases from V and 7 bases from J, with 13 bases between. The CDR3 runs to 14 residues. Per germline, CDR1 DFQATT and CDR2 SNEGSKA (reference sequence). Here the CDR3 reads CSARDIGKGNIQYF. The CDR3, as DNA: TGCAGTGCTAGAGATATAGGGAAGGGGAACATTCAGTACTTC.

The gene calls are TRBV2 and TRBJ2-5; 11 bases line up with TRBD2. CDR3 length: 13 amino acids. Per the germline V gene, CDR1 is SNHLY and CDR2 is FYNNEI. J lost 4 bases, V lost 6 bases, and 1 base had no gene match. This chain's CDR3 is CASSGLAGETQYF. The CDR3 region has the DNA TGTGCCAGCAGCGGACTAGCGGGAGAGACCCAGTACTTC.

The V call is TRBV20-1, the J call TRBJ2-7, with no clear D. The germline V gene has CDR1 DFQATT and CDR2 SNEGSKA (reference sequence). The CDR3 loop spans 12 amino acids. V was shortened by 1 base and J by 4 bases, with 8 bases between the two germline ends. In DNA form, the CDR3 reads TGCAGTGCTAGAGTCTTTCAATACGAGCAGTACTTC. Translation: CSARVFQYEQYF.

This clonotype has at least ten counts. This chain joins TRBV2 and TRBJ2-3; 8 nucleotides line up with TRBD2. CDR1 and CDR2 (germline): SNHLY, FYNNEI. V lost 8 bases, J lost 4 bases, and 8 bases stayed unmatched. The length of the CDR3 is 14 residues. CDR3 nucleotides: TGTGCCAGCGGGGGACTAGGCCCAGCAGATACGCAGTATTTT. Protein: CASGGLGPADTQYF.